These T cell receptor beta chains were read from a single sample in a study of T cell changes during pregnancy in multiple sclerosis. Sequencing was performed with immunoSEQ multiplex PCR; in TCRdb, only in-frame clones are kept and a portion is missing. Found here are tens of thousands of clones, around 90% of them singletons; the top ten hold roughly 3.3%. The sample consisted of peripheral blood, taken in the first trimester of pregnancy. The receptors shown here come from a female donor in good health, enrolled as a control in a pregnancy study. CDR3s include the opening cysteine and the closing phenylalanine or tryptophan. Each record gives: CDR3 length, D gene, clone size, J gene, V gene, CDR3 protein, CDR3 DNA. A D gene is named only where the DNA matches it firmly. For some rows the clone size is stated as once, few or many, or as a class when expanded; others skip it.

len: 11
d_gene: TRBD1
abundance: -
j_gene: TRBJ2-7
v_gene: TRBV5-4
CDR3aa: CAVRQGNEQYF
CDR3nt: TGTGCCGTAAGACAGGGGAACGAGCAGTACTTC

len: 14
d_gene: -
abundance: -
j_gene: TRBJ2-7
v_gene: TRBV7-6
CDR3aa: CASSLAVNNNGQYF
CDR3nt: TGTGCCAGCAGCTTAGCAGTGAATAATAACGGGCAGTACTTC

len: 14
d_gene: -
abundance: -
j_gene: TRBJ2-3
v_gene: TRBV5-1
CDR3aa: CASSLEGVGDTQYF
CDR3nt: TGCGCCAGCAGCTTGGAGGGGGTCGGAGATACGCAGTATTTT

len: 15
d_gene: TRBD2
abundance: once
j_gene: TRBJ2-7
v_gene: TRBV6-1
CDR3aa: CASTVEGASGSQQYF
CDR3nt: TGTGCCAGCACCGTCGAGGGCGCTAGCGGGAGTCAGCAGTACTTC

len: 14
d_gene: -
abundance: -
j_gene: TRBJ1-1
v_gene: TRBV5-1
CDR3aa: CASSLSGLNTEAFF
CDR3nt: TGCGCCAGCAGCTTATCCGGGTTGAACACTGAAGCTTTCTTT

len: 13
d_gene: TRBD1
abundance: -
j_gene: TRBJ1-2
v_gene: TRBV7-2
CDR3aa: CASSFDRADGYTF
CDR3nt: TGTGCCAGCAGCTTTGACAGGGCCGATGGCTACACCTTC

len: 14
d_gene: -
abundance: -
j_gene: TRBJ1-2
v_gene: TRBV7-2
CDR3aa: CASSVMRGGDGYTF
CDR3nt: TGTGCCAGCAGCGTTATGAGGGGAGGAGATGGCTACACCTTC

len: 17
d_gene: TRBD1
abundance: -
j_gene: TRBJ1-2
v_gene: TRBV6-1
CDR3aa: CASTQAGGGEARDGYTF
CDR3nt: TGTGCCAGCACTCAAGCAGGGGGGGGTGAGGCCCGAGATGGCTACACCTTC

len: 15
d_gene: TRBD1
abundance: once
j_gene: TRBJ2-1
v_gene: TRBV18
CDR3aa: CASSRGQGAENEQFF
CDR3nt: TGTGCCAGCTCACGGGGACAGGGGGCCGAGAATGAGCAGTTCTTC

len: 12
d_gene: -
abundance: -
j_gene: TRBJ2-7
v_gene: TRBV5-1
CDR3aa: CASRRGTDEQYF
CDR3nt: TGCGCCAGCAGACGCGGGACTGACGAGCAGTACTTC

len: 13
d_gene: TRBD1
abundance: -
j_gene: TRBJ1-2
v_gene: TRBV7-2
CDR3aa: CASSIGTGDGYTF
CDR3nt: TGTGCCAGCAGCATAGGGACAGGCGATGGCTACACCTTC

len: 16
d_gene: TRBD1
abundance: -
j_gene: TRBJ1-5
v_gene: TRBV6-4
CDR3aa: CARESLRDSYNQPQHF
CDR3nt: TGTGCCAGAGAGAGCCTCCGGGACAGTTACAATCAGCCCCAGCATTTT

len: 15
d_gene: -
abundance: -
j_gene: TRBJ2-3
v_gene: TRBV15
CDR3aa: CATSRDRGLPNTQYF
CDR3nt: TGTGCCACCAGCAGAGATCGGGGACTCCCAAATACGCAGTATTTT

len: 17
d_gene: -
abundance: few
j_gene: TRBJ1-5
v_gene: TRBV28
CDR3aa: CASSSPPRVRSNQPQHF
CDR3nt: TGTGCCAGCAGTTCCCCCCCCCGGGTGAGGAGCAATCAGCCCCAGCATTTT

len: 16
d_gene: -
abundance: -
j_gene: TRBJ2-7
v_gene: TRBV18
CDR3aa: CASSPTKQAIQHEQYF
CDR3nt: TGTGCCAGCTCACCGACGAAACAGGCGATCCAACACGAGCAGTACTTC

len: 15
d_gene: TRBD1
abundance: few
j_gene: TRBJ2-7
v_gene: TRBV5-5
CDR3aa: CASSLEGQGTYEQYF
CDR3nt: TGTGCCAGCAGCTTGGAGGGACAGGGCACCTACGAGCAGTACTTC

len: 15
d_gene: TRBD2
abundance: once
j_gene: TRBJ2-7
v_gene: TRBV2
CDR3aa: CASIEEAGVMDEQYF
CDR3nt: TGTGCCAGCATCGAGGAAGCGGGAGTTATGGACGAGCAGTACTTC

len: 13
d_gene: -
abundance: -
j_gene: TRBJ2-7
v_gene: TRBV6-6
CDR3aa: CASRNPGQGEQYF
CDR3nt: TGTGCCAGCAGAAACCCGGGACAAGGCGAGCAGTACTTC

len: 16
d_gene: TRBD1
abundance: -
j_gene: TRBJ2-3
v_gene: TRBV11-2
CDR3aa: CASSPGGSGNTDTQYF
CDR3nt: TGTGCCAGCAGCCCAGGGGGTTCGGGAAACACAGATACGCAGTATTTT

len: 17
d_gene: TRBD1
abundance: -
j_gene: TRBJ2-3
v_gene: TRBV25-1
CDR3aa: CASSENLDRGTWDTQYF
CDR3nt: TGTGCCAGCAGTGAAAATCTTGACAGGGGGACATGGGATACGCAGTATTTT

len: 14
d_gene: -
abundance: -
j_gene: TRBJ1-1
v_gene: TRBV7-2
CDR3aa: CASSLQGLNTEAFF
CDR3nt: TGTGCCAGCAGCTTGCAGGGCCTGAACACTGAAGCTTTCTTT

len: 14
d_gene: -
abundance: -
j_gene: TRBJ2-5
v_gene: TRBV18
CDR3aa: CASSPEAGKETQYF
CDR3nt: TGTGCCAGCTCACCGGAGGCGGGGAAAGAGACCCAGTACTTC

len: 14
d_gene: TRBD2
abundance: -
j_gene: TRBJ2-1
v_gene: TRBV11-2
CDR3aa: CASSHRLAETEQFF
CDR3nt: TGTGCCAGCAGCCACCGACTAGCGGAGACTGAGCAGTTCTTC

len: 15
d_gene: -
abundance: -
j_gene: TRBJ2-5
v_gene: TRBV4-2
CDR3aa: CASSRETGSGETQYF
CDR3nt: TGTGCCAGCAGCCGAGAGACAGGTTCGGGGGAGACCCAGTACTTC

len: 13
d_gene: -
abundance: -
j_gene: TRBJ1-1
v_gene: TRBV7-2
CDR3aa: CASTPSPSTEAFF
CDR3nt: TGTGCCAGCACCCCATCCCCATCCACTGAAGCTTTCTTT

len: 14
d_gene: TRBD1
abundance: -
j_gene: TRBJ2-5
v_gene: TRBV19
CDR3aa: CASSTTGGAETQYF
CDR3nt: TGTGCCAGTAGTACGACAGGGGGCGCAGAGACCCAGTACTTC

len: 12
d_gene: -
abundance: -
j_gene: TRBJ1-4
v_gene: TRBV7-2
CDR3aa: CASSLLGGKLFF
CDR3nt: TGTGCCAGCAGCTTATTAGGGGGAAAACTGTTTTTT

len: 13
d_gene: TRBD1
abundance: -
j_gene: TRBJ1-2
v_gene: TRBV6-1
CDR3aa: CASSETGNYGYTF
CDR3nt: TGTGCCAGCAGTGAGACAGGGAACTATGGCTACACCTTC

len: 14
d_gene: TRBD1
abundance: -
j_gene: TRBJ2-7
v_gene: TRBV18
CDR3aa: CASVEGTGAYEQYF
CDR3nt: TGTGCCAGCGTCGAAGGGACAGGAGCCTACGAGCAGTACTTC

len: 14
d_gene: -
abundance: -
j_gene: TRBJ2-7
v_gene: TRBV18
CDR3aa: CASSPPGQAYEQYF
CDR3nt: TGTGCCAGCTCACCACCTGGACAAGCATACGAGCAGTACTTC

len: 14
d_gene: TRBD2
abundance: -
j_gene: TRBJ2-3
v_gene: TRBV18
CDR3aa: CASSPGLDTDTQYF
CDR3nt: TGTGCCAGCTCACCAGGACTAGACACAGATACGCAGTATTTT

len: 16
d_gene: -
abundance: -
j_gene: TRBJ1-1
v_gene: TRBV19
CDR3aa: CASSVTGSYGNTEAFF
CDR3nt: TGTGCCAGTAGTGTGACAGGATCGTACGGGAACACTGAAGCTTTCTTT

len: 16
d_gene: TRBD1
abundance: -
j_gene: TRBJ2-2
v_gene: TRBV7-8
CDR3aa: CASSPQGARGTGELFF
CDR3nt: TGTGCCAGCAGCCCACAGGGGGCGCGTGGCACCGGGGAGCTGTTTTTT

len: 15
d_gene: TRBD2
abundance: -
j_gene: TRBJ2-1
v_gene: TRBV5-1
CDR3aa: CASSLELAAYNEQFF
CDR3nt: TGCGCCAGCAGCTTGGAACTAGCGGCTTACAATGAGCAGTTCTTC

len: 13
d_gene: -
abundance: -
j_gene: TRBJ1-1
v_gene: TRBV18
CDR3aa: CASSPPLRTEAFF
CDR3nt: TGTGCCAGCTCACCACCGTTGCGGACTGAAGCTTTCTTT

len: 14
d_gene: TRBD1
abundance: -
j_gene: TRBJ1-1
v_gene: TRBV25-1
CDR3aa: CASSARDRVRKAFF
CDR3nt: TGTGCCAGCAGTGCCCGAGACAGGGTCCGCAAAGCTTTCTTT

len: 11
d_gene: -
abundance: -
j_gene: TRBJ1-2
v_gene: TRBV6-1
CDR3aa: CASWTDEGYTF
CDR3nt: TGTGCCAGCTGGACTGATGAGGGCTACACCTTC

len: 12
d_gene: -
abundance: -
j_gene: TRBJ2-3
v_gene: TRBV2
CDR3aa: CASSVSGDTQYF
CDR3nt: TGTGCCAGCAGTGTGAGTGGAGATACGCAGTATTTT

len: 16
d_gene: TRBD1
abundance: -
j_gene: TRBJ1-1
v_gene: TRBV9
CDR3aa: CASSPLRQGENTEAFF
CDR3nt: TGTGCCAGCAGCCCCCTACGACAGGGCGAGAACACTGAAGCTTTCTTT

len: 15
d_gene: TRBD1
abundance: -
j_gene: TRBJ2-7
v_gene: TRBV18
CDR3aa: CASSPGQGAWIEQYF
CDR3nt: TGTGCCAGCTCACCGGGACAGGGGGCGTGGATCGAGCAGTACTTC

len: 13
d_gene: TRBD1
abundance: -
j_gene: TRBJ1-1
v_gene: TRBV27
CDR3aa: CASSWSGGLDAFF
CDR3nt: TGTGCCAGCAGTTGGTCAGGGGGCTTGGATGCTTTCTTT

len: 14
d_gene: -
abundance: -
j_gene: TRBJ2-1
v_gene: TRBV5-6
CDR3aa: CASSLDGRGNEQFF
CDR3nt: TGTGCCAGCAGCTTGGATGGCAGGGGAAATGAGCAGTTCTTC

len: 15
d_gene: -
abundance: -
j_gene: TRBJ1-1
v_gene: TRBV7-9
CDR3aa: CASSYLREGGTEAFF
CDR3nt: TGTGCCAGCAGCTACCTCAGGGAGGGGGGCACTGAAGCTTTCTTT

len: 16
d_gene: -
abundance: -
j_gene: TRBJ2-7
v_gene: TRBV5-5
CDR3aa: CASSLASSLLPYEQYF
CDR3nt: TGTGCCAGCAGCTTGGCCTCGAGTCTACTCCCCTACGAGCAGTACTTC

len: 11
d_gene: -
abundance: once
j_gene: TRBJ1-2
v_gene: TRBV20-1
CDR3aa: CSAPFGSGYTF
CDR3nt: TGCAGTGCTCCATTTGGGAGTGGCTACACCTTC

len: 15
d_gene: TRBD2
abundance: -
j_gene: TRBJ2-2
v_gene: TRBV5-1
CDR3aa: CASMQLAGGTGELFF
CDR3nt: TGCGCCAGCATGCAACTAGCGGGAGGCACCGGGGAGCTGTTTTTT

len: 15
d_gene: TRBD1
abundance: -
j_gene: TRBJ2-1
v_gene: TRBV2
CDR3aa: CASSVQGAGVNEQFF
CDR3nt: TGTGCCAGCAGTGTACAGGGGGCGGGAGTCAATGAGCAGTTCTTC

len: 16
d_gene: -
abundance: -
j_gene: TRBJ2-2
v_gene: TRBV7-9
CDR3aa: CASSPPGGPNTGELFF
CDR3nt: TGTGCCAGCAGCCCCCCCGGGGGACCGAACACCGGGGAGCTGTTTTTT

len: 16
d_gene: TRBD1
abundance: -
j_gene: TRBJ2-7
v_gene: TRBV6-5
CDR3aa: CASSYRRDRGSYEQYF
CDR3nt: TGTGCCAGCAGTTACCGACGGGACAGGGGTTCCTACGAGCAGTACTTC

len: 13
d_gene: TRBD1
abundance: -
j_gene: TRBJ1-1
v_gene: TRBV5-1
CDR3aa: CASSKTGETEAFF
CDR3nt: TGCGCCAGCAGTAAAACAGGGGAAACTGAAGCTTTCTTT

len: 15
d_gene: TRBD2
abundance: -
j_gene: TRBJ2-1
v_gene: TRBV5-1
CDR3aa: CASSSTSGSENEQFF
CDR3nt: TGCGCCAGCAGCTCGACTAGCGGGAGCGAAAATGAGCAGTTCTTC

len: 17
d_gene: TRBD1
abundance: -
j_gene: TRBJ1-4
v_gene: TRBV5-1
CDR3aa: CASSSSPTGTGPDKLFF
CDR3nt: TGCGCCAGCAGCTCCTCACCAACCGGGACAGGGCCTGACAAACTGTTTTTT

len: 15
d_gene: TRBD1
abundance: -
j_gene: TRBJ1-2
v_gene: TRBV6-5
CDR3aa: CASRSRQGADYGYTF
CDR3nt: TGTGCCAGCAGATCCAGACAGGGGGCGGACTATGGCTACACCTTC

len: 15
d_gene: TRBD2
abundance: once
j_gene: TRBJ2-7
v_gene: TRBV7-2
CDR3aa: CASSLLLAASYEQYF
CDR3nt: TGTGCCAGCAGCTTACTTCTAGCGGCCTCCTACGAGCAGTACTTC

len: 14
d_gene: TRBD1
abundance: -
j_gene: TRBJ1-1
v_gene: TRBV6-6
CDR3aa: CASSYDRGNTEAFF
CDR3nt: TGTGCCAGCAGTTACGACAGGGGGAACACTGAAGCTTTCTTT